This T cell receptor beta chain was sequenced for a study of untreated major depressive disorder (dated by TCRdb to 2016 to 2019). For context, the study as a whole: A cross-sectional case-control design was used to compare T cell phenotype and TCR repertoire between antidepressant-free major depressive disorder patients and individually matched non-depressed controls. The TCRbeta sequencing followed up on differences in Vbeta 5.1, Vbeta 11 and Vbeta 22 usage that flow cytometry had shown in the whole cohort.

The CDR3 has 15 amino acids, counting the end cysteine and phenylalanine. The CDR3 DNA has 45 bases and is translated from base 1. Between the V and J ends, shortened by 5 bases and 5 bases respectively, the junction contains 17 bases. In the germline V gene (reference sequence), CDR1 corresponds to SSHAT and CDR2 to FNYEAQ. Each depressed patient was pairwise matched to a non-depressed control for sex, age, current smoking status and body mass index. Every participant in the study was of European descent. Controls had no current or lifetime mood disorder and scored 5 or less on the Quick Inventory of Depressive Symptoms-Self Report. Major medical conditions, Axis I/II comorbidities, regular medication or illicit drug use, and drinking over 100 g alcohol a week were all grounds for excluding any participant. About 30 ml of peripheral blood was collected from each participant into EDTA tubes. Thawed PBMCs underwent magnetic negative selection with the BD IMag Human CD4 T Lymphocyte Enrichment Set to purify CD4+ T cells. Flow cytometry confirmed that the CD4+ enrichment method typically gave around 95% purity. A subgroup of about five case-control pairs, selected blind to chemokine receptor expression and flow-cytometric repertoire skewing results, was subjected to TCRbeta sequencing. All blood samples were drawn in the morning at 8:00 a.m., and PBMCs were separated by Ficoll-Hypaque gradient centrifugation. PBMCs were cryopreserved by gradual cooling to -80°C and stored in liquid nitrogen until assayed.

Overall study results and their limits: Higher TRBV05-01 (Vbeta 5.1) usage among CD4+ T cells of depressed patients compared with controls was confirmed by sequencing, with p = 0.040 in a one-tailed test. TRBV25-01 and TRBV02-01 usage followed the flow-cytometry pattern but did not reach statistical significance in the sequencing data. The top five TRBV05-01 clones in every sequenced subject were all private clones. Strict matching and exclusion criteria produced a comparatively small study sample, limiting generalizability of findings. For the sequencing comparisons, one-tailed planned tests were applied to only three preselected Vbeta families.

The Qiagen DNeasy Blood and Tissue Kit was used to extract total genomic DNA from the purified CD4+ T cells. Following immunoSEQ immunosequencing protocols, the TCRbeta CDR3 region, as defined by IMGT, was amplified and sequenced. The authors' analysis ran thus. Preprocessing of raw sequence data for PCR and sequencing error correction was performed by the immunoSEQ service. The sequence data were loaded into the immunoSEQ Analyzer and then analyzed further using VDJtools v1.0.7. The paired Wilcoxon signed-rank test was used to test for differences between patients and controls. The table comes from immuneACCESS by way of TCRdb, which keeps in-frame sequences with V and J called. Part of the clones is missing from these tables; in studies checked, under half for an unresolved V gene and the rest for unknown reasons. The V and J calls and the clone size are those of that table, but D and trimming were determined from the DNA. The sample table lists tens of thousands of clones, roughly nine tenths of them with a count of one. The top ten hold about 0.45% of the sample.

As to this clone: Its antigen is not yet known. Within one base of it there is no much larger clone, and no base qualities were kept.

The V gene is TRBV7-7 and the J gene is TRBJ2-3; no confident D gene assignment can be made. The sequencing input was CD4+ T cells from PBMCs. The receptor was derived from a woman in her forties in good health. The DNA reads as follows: TGTGCCAGCAGCCAAAACTTAGCCCCAGGAGATACGCAGTATTTT. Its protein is CASSQNLAPGDTQYF.